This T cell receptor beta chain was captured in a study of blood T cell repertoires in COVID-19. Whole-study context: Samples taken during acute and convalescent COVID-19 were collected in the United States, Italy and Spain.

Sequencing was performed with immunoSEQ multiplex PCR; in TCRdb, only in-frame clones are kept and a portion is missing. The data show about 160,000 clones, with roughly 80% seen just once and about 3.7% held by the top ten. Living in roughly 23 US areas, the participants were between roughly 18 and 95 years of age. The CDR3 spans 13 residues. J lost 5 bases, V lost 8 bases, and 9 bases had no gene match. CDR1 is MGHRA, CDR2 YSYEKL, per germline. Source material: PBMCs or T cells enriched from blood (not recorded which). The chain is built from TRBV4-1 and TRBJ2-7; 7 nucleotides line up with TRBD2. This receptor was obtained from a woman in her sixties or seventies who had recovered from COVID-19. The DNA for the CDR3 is TGCGCCAGCTCTCAGCGGGGAAGGGACGAGCAGTACTTC. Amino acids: CASSQRGRDEQYF.